Here is one TCR beta chain with its context. Its antigen is unknown. The CDR3 runs to 15 residues. The germline V gene has CDR1 MNHEY and CDR2 SVGEGT. V was trimmed by 5 bases and J by 0 bases, leaving 12 bases between them. This sample is part of a study of blood T cells in healthy people across ages. Together with a sample-barcoded 5' primer, a J-beta primer mix was included in a second PCR lasting about 6 to 11 cycles. MiXCR, run by TCRdb on the 5' RACE reads, gives a single entry per CDR3 protein. Of about 1.1 million distinct CDR3 sequences detected, around two fifths appear once; the ten largest clones hold roughly 13%. Points from the study as a whole: With age, beta diversity per million T cells declined roughly linearly, significantly by 35 to 40.

The material sequenced was blood. The J gene is TRBJ2-3, the V gene TRBV6-2 or TRBV6-3; unclear D gene. This receptor was taken from a man between 18 and 35 years old in good health. Written as DNA, the CDR3 is TGTGCCAGCAGTCTTTCGTCTATCAGCACAGATACGCAGTATTTT. It specifies CASSLSSISTDTQYF.